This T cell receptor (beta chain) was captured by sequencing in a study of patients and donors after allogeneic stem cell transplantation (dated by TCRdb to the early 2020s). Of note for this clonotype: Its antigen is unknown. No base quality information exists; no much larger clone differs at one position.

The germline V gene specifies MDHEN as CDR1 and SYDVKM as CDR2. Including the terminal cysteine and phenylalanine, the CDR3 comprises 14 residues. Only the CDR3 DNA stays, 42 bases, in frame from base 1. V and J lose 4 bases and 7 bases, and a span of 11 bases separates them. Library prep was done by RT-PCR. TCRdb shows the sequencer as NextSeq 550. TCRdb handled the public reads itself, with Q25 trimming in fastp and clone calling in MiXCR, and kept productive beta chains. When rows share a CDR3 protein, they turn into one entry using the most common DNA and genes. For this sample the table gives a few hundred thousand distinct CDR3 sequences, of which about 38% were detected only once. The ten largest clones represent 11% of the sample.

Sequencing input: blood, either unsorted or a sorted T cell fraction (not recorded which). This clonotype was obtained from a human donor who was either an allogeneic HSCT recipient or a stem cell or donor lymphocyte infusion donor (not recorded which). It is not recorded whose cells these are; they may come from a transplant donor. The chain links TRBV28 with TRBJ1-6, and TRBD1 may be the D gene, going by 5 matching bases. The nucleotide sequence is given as TGTGCCAGCAGTTGGGACGCGGGGAATTCACCCCTCCACTTT. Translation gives CASSWDAGNSPLHF.